The rows below give T cell receptor beta chains drawn from one sample of a study of cytomegalovirus exposure and HLA in healthy donors. The assay was immunoSEQ multiplex PCR, and TCRdb's table has in-frame clones only and misses some. In the table there are 130,000 or so clones, about 90% of which are singletons. Sequencing used PBMCs. The source is a man between 25 and 39 years old in good health and CMV-seronegative. The CDR3 runs from the conserved cysteine through the conserved F or W. The D gene is left open where the match is weak. Clone size is given for some rows only: seen once, a few or many times, or a class if the clone is expanded.

clone size: NA; J gene: TRBJ1-1; V gene: TRBV4-1; D gene: TRBD1; CDR3 DNA: TGCGCCAGCAGCCAGCCGACAGGGGCGAACACTGAAGCTTTCTTT; CDR3 protein: CASSQPTGANTEAFF
clone size: NA; J gene: TRBJ1-6; V gene: TRBV18; D gene: TRBD1; CDR3 DNA: TGTGCCAGCTCTCGACAGGGGTATGTAGGAAATTCACCCCTCCACTTT; CDR3 protein: CASSRQGYVGNSPLHF
clone size: NA; J gene: TRBJ2-7; V gene: TRBV19; D gene: NA; CDR3 DNA: TGTGCCACCAGCCGGGACATCTTCTACGAGCAGTACTTC; CDR3 protein: CATSRDIFYEQYF
clone size: NA; J gene: TRBJ2-3; V gene: TRBV4-2; D gene: TRBD2; CDR3 DNA: TGTGCCAGCAGCCAAGATAGGTATCGGGGGGACCCCACAGATACGCAGTATTTT; CDR3 protein: CASSQDRYRGDPTDTQYF
clone size: NA; J gene: TRBJ1-1; V gene: TRBV27; D gene: TRBD1; CDR3 DNA: TGTGCCAGCAGTTTATCAAGGACAGGGGTCTACACTGAAGCTTTCTTT; CDR3 protein: CASSLSRTGVYTEAFF
clone size: NA; J gene: TRBJ1-5; V gene: TRBV7-6; D gene: NA; CDR3 DNA: TGTGCCAGCAGCTCCGGTTGGAATCAGCCCCAGCATTTT; CDR3 protein: CASSSGWNQPQHF
clone size: NA; J gene: TRBJ2-1; V gene: TRBV27; D gene: NA; CDR3 DNA: TGTGCCAGCAGTTTAGACCCCAGGTACGGGGCCTACAATGAGCAGTTCTTC; CDR3 protein: CASSLDPRYGAYNEQFF
clone size: NA; J gene: TRBJ2-5; V gene: TRBV28; D gene: NA; CDR3 DNA: TGTGCCAGCAGTCGGCCGACCGGGACAGCGGGGACCCAGTACTTC; CDR3 protein: CASSRPTGTAGTQYF
clone size: NA; J gene: TRBJ2-7; V gene: TRBV6-1; D gene: TRBD2; CDR3 DNA: TGTGCCAGCTCCAGGACTAGCGGGGGGGTCTACGAGCAGTACTTC; CDR3 protein: CASSRTSGGVYEQYF
clone size: NA; J gene: TRBJ2-3; V gene: TRBV7-6; D gene: NA; CDR3 DNA: TGTGCCAGCAGCTTAGATCATAGCGCAAGCACAGATACGCAGTATTTT; CDR3 protein: CASSLDHSASTDTQYF
clone size: NA; J gene: TRBJ1-5; V gene: TRBV6-5; D gene: NA; CDR3 DNA: TGTGCCAGCAGCCCCCGTGGGCTTCTCAATCAGCCCCAGCATTTT; CDR3 protein: CASSPRGLLNQPQHF
clone size: NA; J gene: TRBJ1-2; V gene: TRBV19; D gene: NA; CDR3 DNA: TGTGCCAGTAGTATAGATCTATCAGGCAACTATGGCTACACCTTC; CDR3 protein: CASSIDLSGNYGYTF
clone size: NA; J gene: TRBJ1-5; V gene: TRBV7-9; D gene: NA; CDR3 DNA: TGTGCCAGCAGCTTAACACACCAGCCCCAGCATTTT; CDR3 protein: CASSLTHQPQHF
clone size: NA; J gene: TRBJ2-2; V gene: TRBV27; D gene: TRBD1; CDR3 DNA: TGTGCCAGCAGCTGGTCCCGGGGGACAGGGGTTGGCGGGGAGCTGTTTTTT; CDR3 protein: CASSWSRGTGVGGELFF
clone size: few; J gene: TRBJ1-5; V gene: TRBV18; D gene: NA; CDR3 DNA: TGTGCCAGCTCACCCGGGGAAAATCAGCCCCAGCATTTT; CDR3 protein: CASSPGENQPQHF
clone size: NA; J gene: TRBJ1-1; V gene: TRBV7-9; D gene: NA; CDR3 DNA: TGTGCCAGCAGCTTAGGACAGCCCATGGACACTGAAGCTTTCTTT; CDR3 protein: CASSLGQPMDTEAFF
clone size: NA; J gene: TRBJ2-3; V gene: TRBV6-1; D gene: TRBD1; CDR3 DNA: TGTGCCAGCAGAACGGACAGGTCCTACACAGATACGCAGTATTTT; CDR3 protein: CASRTDRSYTDTQYF
clone size: NA; J gene: TRBJ1-3; V gene: TRBV29-1; D gene: TRBD1; CDR3 DNA: TGCAGCGTTGAAAGGGACAGTGGAAACACCATATATTTT; CDR3 protein: CSVERDSGNTIYF
clone size: NA; J gene: TRBJ2-7; V gene: TRBV7-3; D gene: NA; CDR3 DNA: TGTGCCAGCAGCTTAAGAGGAGGGGGGGATTACGAGCAGTACTTC; CDR3 protein: CASSLRGGGDYEQYF
clone size: once; J gene: TRBJ2-1; V gene: TRBV4-3; D gene: TRBD1; CDR3 DNA: TGCGCCAGCAGCTTCGGGACAGGGGGCGATGAGCAGTTCTTC; CDR3 protein: CASSFGTGGDEQFF
clone size: NA; J gene: TRBJ1-2; V gene: TRBV6-1; D gene: TRBD1; CDR3 DNA: TGTGCCAGCAGTTGGGCAGGGGGTGGCTACACCTTC; CDR3 protein: CASSWAGGGYTF
clone size: NA; J gene: TRBJ2-7; V gene: TRBV5-6; D gene: NA; CDR3 DNA: TGTGCCAGCAGCTTGGGGCAGGGAATGACCTACGAGCAGTACTTC; CDR3 protein: CASSLGQGMTYEQYF
clone size: NA; J gene: TRBJ1-1; V gene: TRBV4-1; D gene: NA; CDR3 DNA: TGCGCCAGCAGCCTTTTGGCCCGCAGTGCGGCAGCGGACACTGAAGCTTTCTTT; CDR3 protein: CASSLLARSAAADTEAFF
clone size: NA; J gene: TRBJ1-5; V gene: TRBV7-2; D gene: NA; CDR3 DNA: TGTGCCAGCAGCTCCCTCGACGGCGGACCCCAGCATTTT; CDR3 protein: CASSSLDGGPQHF
clone size: NA; J gene: TRBJ1-5; V gene: TRBV9; D gene: NA; CDR3 DNA: TGTGCCAGCAGCGTAGGCACAAATAGCAATCAGCCCCAGCATTTT; CDR3 protein: CASSVGTNSNQPQHF
clone size: NA; J gene: TRBJ2-2; V gene: TRBV28; D gene: TRBD1; CDR3 DNA: TGTGCCAGCAGCCTGGGACAGGGTTACACCGGGGAGCTGTTTTTT; CDR3 protein: CASSLGQGYTGELFF
clone size: NA; J gene: TRBJ1-6; V gene: TRBV7-8; D gene: NA; CDR3 DNA: TGTGCCAGCAGCTTACGCGGGAATAATTCACCCCTCCACTTT; CDR3 protein: CASSLRGNNSPLHF
clone size: NA; J gene: TRBJ1-3; V gene: TRBV19; D gene: TRBD1; CDR3 DNA: TGTGCCAGTAGGGACAGGGCTACCTCTGGAAACACCATATATTTT; CDR3 protein: CASRDRATSGNTIYF
clone size: NA; J gene: TRBJ2-7; V gene: TRBV25-1; D gene: TRBD1; CDR3 DNA: TGTGCCAGCAGTGCGCCTGGACAGGGAGCCCACGAGCAGTACTTC; CDR3 protein: CASSAPGQGAHEQYF
clone size: NA; J gene: TRBJ2-1; V gene: TRBV10-1; D gene: TRBD1; CDR3 DNA: TGCGCCAGCAGTGTCCCCGGGACAGGGATAGGTGAGCAGTTCTTC; CDR3 protein: CASSVPGTGIGEQFF
clone size: NA; J gene: TRBJ2-1; V gene: TRBV7-2; D gene: NA; CDR3 DNA: TGTGCCAGCAGCCAAGGACAGAACAATGAGCAGTTCTTC; CDR3 protein: CASSQGQNNEQFF
clone size: NA; J gene: TRBJ2-5; V gene: TRBV1; D gene: NA; CDR3 DNA: TGCACCAGCAGCCACCATTTGAGACAGGGGATGACCCAGTACTTC; CDR3 protein: CTSSHHLRQGMTQYF
clone size: few; J gene: TRBJ1-6; V gene: TRBV19; D gene: NA; CDR3 DNA: TGTGCCAGTAGTATCGGCGGGCAGGGGTCTTCACCCCTCCACTTT; CDR3 protein: CASSIGGQGSSPLHF
clone size: NA; J gene: TRBJ1-1; V gene: TRBV7-3; D gene: NA; CDR3 DNA: TGTGCCAGCAGCTTAACAGGGGTGGGCACTGAAGCTTTCTTT; CDR3 protein: CASSLTGVGTEAFF
clone size: NA; J gene: TRBJ1-5; V gene: TRBV6-6; D gene: TRBD1; CDR3 DNA: TGTGCCAGCAGGCCGGACAGGGGCCGGGGCAATCAGCCCCAGCATTTT; CDR3 protein: CASRPDRGRGNQPQHF
clone size: NA; J gene: TRBJ1-5; V gene: TRBV7-6; D gene: TRBD1; CDR3 DNA: TGTGCCAGCAGCGACGGGACAGATGATCAGCCCCAGCATTTT; CDR3 protein: CASSDGTDDQPQHF
clone size: few; J gene: TRBJ1-5; V gene: TRBV6-7; D gene: NA; CDR3 DNA: TGTGCCAGCAGTTACTCGCTCCGGGGGCCCCAGCATTTT; CDR3 protein: CASSYSLRGPQHF
clone size: NA; J gene: TRBJ2-5; V gene: TRBV5-8; D gene: TRBD2; CDR3 DNA: TGTGCCAGCAGCTACCTGCGCCGAGAGCGGGGGGAGACCCAGTACTTC; CDR3 protein: CASSYLRRERGETQYF
clone size: NA; J gene: TRBJ1-6; V gene: TRBV6-5; D gene: NA; CDR3 DNA: TGTGCCAGCAGTTACCGGGGGAGCTCCTATAATTCACCCCTCCACTTT; CDR3 protein: CASSYRGSSYNSPLHF
clone size: NA; J gene: TRBJ2-6; V gene: TRBV28; D gene: TRBD2; CDR3 DNA: TGTGCCAGCACCCCCGGGGGGGGACGGGCGTTAGTTGGGGCCAACGTCCTGACTTTC; CDR3 protein: CASTPGGGRALVGANVLTF
clone size: once; J gene: TRBJ2-3; V gene: TRBV7-3; D gene: TRBD2; CDR3 DNA: TGTGCCAGCAGCTTATCCCGTAGCGGGGGTTGGGATTTCACAGATACGCAGTATTTT; CDR3 protein: CASSLSRSGGWDFTDTQYF
clone size: NA; J gene: TRBJ2-7; V gene: TRBV6-1; D gene: NA; CDR3 DNA: TGTGCCAGCAGTGCAACAGGGGGGGGCGAGCAGTACTTC; CDR3 protein: CASSATGGGEQYF
clone size: once; J gene: TRBJ2-5; V gene: TRBV5-1; D gene: NA; CDR3 DNA: TGCGCCAGCAGCTTGGTATCAGGGATTGGAGAGACCCAGTACTTC; CDR3 protein: CASSLVSGIGETQYF
clone size: NA; J gene: TRBJ2-5; V gene: TRBV10-3; D gene: NA; CDR3 DNA: TGTGCCATCAGTGAGTCCCCACAGGGCGGTCTGGAGACCCAGTACTTC; CDR3 protein: CAISESPQGGLETQYF
clone size: once; J gene: TRBJ1-5; V gene: TRBV11-2; D gene: TRBD1; CDR3 DNA: TGTGCCAGCAGCTTATCAGGGACAGGGAATCAGCCCCAGCATTTT; CDR3 protein: CASSLSGTGNQPQHF
clone size: NA; J gene: TRBJ2-5; V gene: TRBV6-5; D gene: TRBD1; CDR3 DNA: TGTGCCAGCAGCCCGGACAGGGGGATGCAAGAGACCCAGTACTTC; CDR3 protein: CASSPDRGMQETQYF
clone size: NA; J gene: TRBJ1-1; V gene: TRBV7-9; D gene: NA; CDR3 DNA: TGTGCCAGCAGCTTCCCGGGGACTATGAACACTGAAGCTTTCTTT; CDR3 protein: CASSFPGTMNTEAFF
clone size: NA; J gene: TRBJ1-2; V gene: TRBV5-4; D gene: NA; CDR3 DNA: TGTGCCAGCAGCATTTACGACAGAAATAACTATGGCTACACCTTC; CDR3 protein: CASSIYDRNNYGYTF
clone size: NA; J gene: TRBJ2-1; V gene: TRBV19; D gene: NA; CDR3 DNA: TGTGCCAGTAGTATAATCGACAGCAGCTACAATGAGCAGTTCTTC; CDR3 protein: CASSIIDSSYNEQFF
clone size: NA; J gene: TRBJ2-6; V gene: TRBV7-3; D gene: NA; CDR3 DNA: TGTGCCAGCAGCTTAAGTCTGGCAGGGGTTGGGGCCAACGTCCTGACTTTC; CDR3 protein: CASSLSLAGVGANVLTF
clone size: NA; J gene: TRBJ2-7; V gene: TRBV6-5; D gene: NA; CDR3 DNA: TGTGCCAGCAGTTACGGGGAGCCCTACGAGCAGTACTTC; CDR3 protein: CASSYGEPYEQYF
clone size: NA; J gene: TRBJ1-2; V gene: TRBV29-1; D gene: TRBD1; CDR3 DNA: TGCAGCTTCGCAGGGGGCCGGGACTATGGCTACACCTTC; CDR3 protein: CSFAGGRDYGYTF
clone size: NA; J gene: TRBJ2-7; V gene: TRBV28; D gene: NA; CDR3 DNA: TGTGCCAGCAGTCCGAGGGGGATAAGCTCCTACGAGCAGTACTTC; CDR3 protein: CASSPRGISSYEQYF